The 28 T cell receptor beta chains given below trace back to one sample, sequenced in a study of blood T cell repertoires in COVID-19 (dated by TCRdb to 2018 to 2021). Receptor libraries were prepared by the immunoSEQ multiplex PCR assay. TCRdb re-hosts the immuneACCESS table, in-frame sequences only. Its copies lack some clones; in the studies checked, an unresolved V gene accounts for under half of them, and the cause for the rest is not known. Here the sample has some 400,000 clones; roughly four fifths occur a single time. The ten most abundant clones make up 1.1% of the sample. Sequencing used peripheral blood. The source of these receptors is a human donor with acute or convalescent COVID-19. The donor label of this sample is uncertain.

In its sample, this clone was seen a few times. This rearrangement joins TRBV6-5 to TRBJ1-1; 7 nucleotides match TRBD1. The V gene's germline CDR1 is MNHEY and CDR2 SVGAGI. With 6 bases clipped from V and 2 bases from J, the junction kept 6 bases outside the gene matches. This CDR3 has 14 amino acids. In nucleotides, the CDR3 is TGTGCCAGCAGGCCGGGACAGTCAAACACTGAAGCTTTCTTT. Protein product: CASRPGQSNTEAFF.

This chain joins TRBV19 and TRBJ2-1, with TRBD1 as a possible D gene (6 bases). Germline CDR1 and CDR2: LNHDA and SQIVND (reference sequence). V was clipped by 8 bases and J by 0 bases, with 23 bases between them. The CDR3 is 18 amino acids. CDR3 in DNA: TGTGCCAGTTCTTCCATGGGATTTCAGGGGAGCTCCTACAATGAGCAGTTCTTC. Translation: CASSSMGFQGSSYNEQFF.

The V gene is TRBV5-6, the J gene TRBJ2-3; TRBD2 is a possible D gene (5 bases). V lost 1 base and J 2 bases, leaving 11 bases between the germline ends. CDR1 SGHDT and CDR2 YYEEEE come from the germline V gene. The CDR3 has 15 residues. CDR3 residues: CASSLPGKLTDTQYF. The CDR3 DNA sequence: TGTGCCAGCAGCTTGCCCGGGAAGCTCACAGATACGCAGTATTTT. Full variable domain (remainder filled in from reference TRBV5-6 and TRBJ2-3): DAGVTQSPTHLIKTRGQQVTLRCSPKSGHDTVSWYQQALGQGPQFIFQYYEEEERQRGNFPDRFSGHQFPNYSSELNVNALLLGDSALYLCASSLPGKLTDTQYFGPGTRLTVL.

The V and J genes are TRBV27 and TRBJ1-2; D is perhaps TRBD1 (6 bases). The CDR3 spans 17 residues. CDR1 MNHEY and CDR2 SMNVEV come from the germline V gene (reference sequence). The ends were cut back, 3 bases at V and 2 bases at J, with 19 bases in the middle. The CDR3 here is CASSFPDPQGLNYGYTF. The DNA of the CDR3 is TGTGCCAGCAGTTTCCCCGACCCGCAGGGGTTGAACTATGGCTACACCTTC.

J is TRBJ2-7 and V is TRBV5-1; 7 bases map to TRBD1. Trimming at V came to 3 bases and at J to 6 bases, leaving 12 bases not matched to a gene. The germline V gene encodes CDR1 SGHRS and CDR2 YFSETQ. The CDR3 is 15 amino acids. CDR3 sequence reads: CASSWGQLGSGEQYF. The CDR3 DNA reads TGCGCCAGCAGCTGGGGACAGTTGGGTTCAGGCGAGCAGTACTTC.

The V and J genes are TRBV3-1 (or the pseudogene TRBV3-2) and TRBJ1-4, with D possibly being TRBD1 (5 bases). This CDR3 spans 15 amino acids. Germline assignment: CDR1 LGHDT and CDR2 YNNKEL (reference sequence). Trimming removed 8 bases at V and 0 bases at J, with 13 bases between. CDR3 nucleotides: TGTGCCAGCTCGCCCTACAGGACAACTAATGAAAAACTGTTTTTT. Its translation: CASSPYRTTNEKLFF.

The rearrangement joins TRBV5-5 to TRBJ1-2, with no clear D. Trimming took off 0 bases at V and 3 bases at J, with 12 bases between the two ends. Germline lookup yields CDR1 SGHKS and CDR2 YYEKEE (reference sequence). The CDR3 loop spans 15 amino acids. The CDR3 sequence: CASSLEEESHYGYTF. The CDR3 DNA sequence: TGTGCCAGCAGCTTGGAGGAGGAATCCCACTATGGCTACACCTTC. Drawing the rest from reference TRBV5-5 and TRBJ1-2, the complete variable domain is DAGVTQSPTHLIKTRGQQVTLRCSPISGHKSVSWYQQVLGQGPQFIFQYYEKEERGRGNFPDRFSARQFPNYSSELNVNALLLGDSALYLCASSLEEESHYGYTFGSGTRLTVV.

J is TRBJ1-1 and V is TRBV6-6; 8 positions agree with TRBD1. Looked up from germline, CDR1 is MNHNY and CDR2 is SVGAGI (reference sequence). Losses at the gene ends were 2 bases for V and 2 bases for J; bases not matched to a gene: 7. This CDR3 is 16 amino acids long. This CDR3 is CASSYTRTGPNTEAFF. The CDR3 DNA reads as TGTGCCAGCAGTTACACCCGGACAGGGCCCAACACTGAAGCTTTCTTT.

The chain recombines TRBV30 with TRBJ1-6; possibly TRBD1 for D (6 bases). Germline CDR1 is GTSNPN and CDR2 is SVGIG (reference sequence). V was pared by 4 bases and J by 10 bases, with 14 bases between. This CDR3 spans 13 amino acids. CDR3 in amino acids: CAWTASRGSPLHF. The CDR3 nucleotides are TGTGCCTGGACAGCGTCAAGGGGGTCACCCCTCCACTTT.

The chain uses TRBV7-8 and TRBJ1-1, with D perhaps TRBD1 (5 bases). The CDR3 contains 15 residues. V lost 0 bases and J lost 3, with 11 bases in between. CDR1 and CDR2 (germline): SGHVS, FQNEAQ. This CDR3 reads CASSLAVPGDTEAFF. The CDR3 DNA is TGTGCCAGCAGCTTAGCGGTACCGGGGGACACTGAAGCTTTCTTT.

The V gene is TRBV24-1, the J gene TRBJ2-5; D might be TRBD2 (5 bases). V lost 9 bases to trimming and J lost 2 bases, with 21 bases between them. Germline V lookup: CDR1 KGHDR, CDR2 SFDVKD. The CDR3 is made up of 16 amino acids. The chain's CDR3 is CATGGSGSDFQETQYF. In DNA, the CDR3 is TGTGCCACCGGAGGATCCGGGTCAGACTTTCAAGAGACCCAGTACTTC.

This clone has a handful of counts. CDR3 bases: TGTGCCACCACCCTCGGGCCCCGGGGGGGAAATAATGAAAAACTGTTTTTT. Protein sequence: CATTLGPRGGNNEKLFF. The chain combines TRBV24-1 with TRBJ1-4; D may be TRBD1 (5 bases). Germline CDR1 and CDR2: KGHDR and SFDVKD. The CDR3 extends over 17 amino acids. The ends were cut back, 8 bases at V and 4 bases at J, with 22 bases in the middle.

The CDR3 loop reads CASRKTGDGGQPQHF. DNA of the CDR3: TGTGCCAGCAGGAAAACAGGGGATGGCGGTCAGCCCCAGCATTTT. This chain links TRBV6-6 with TRBJ1-5; 7 bases line up with TRBD1. CDR1 is MNHNY, CDR2 SVGAGI, per germline (reference sequence). The CDR3 runs to 15 residues. With V trimmed by 6 bases and J by 6 bases, 11 bases remained unmatched.

This clone was counted a single time. This sequence joins TRBV11-2 and TRBJ2-7, with a possible D match to TRBD2 (6 bases). CDR1 SGHAT and CDR2 FQNNGV come from the germline V gene. The CDR3 extends over 16 amino acids. V dropped 5 bases and J dropped 0 bases, with 17 bases sitting between them. CDR3 amino acids: CASSVLGRGSSYEQYF. As DNA, the CDR3 is TGTGCCAGCAGCGTCCTCGGGCGGGGTAGCTCCTACGAGCAGTACTTC. Drawing the rest from reference TRBV11-2 and TRBJ2-7, the complete variable domain is EAGVAQSPRYKIIEKRQSVAFWCNPISGHATLYWYQQILGQGPKLLIQFQNNGVVDDSQLPKDRFSAERLKGVDSTLKIQPAKLEDSAVYLCASSVLGRGSSYEQYFGPGTRLTVT.

This chain connects TRBV7-2 to TRBJ1-4; D unresolved. Germline V gene sequence: CDR1 SGHTA, CDR2 FQGNSA. V was pared by 1 base and J by 3 bases, with 9 bases between. The CDR3 has 15 amino acids. CDR3 nucleotide sequence: TGTGCCAGCAGCTTAGGTTCAGTTCCTAATGAAAAACTGTTTTTT. Its translation is CASSLGSVPNEKLFF.

The rearrangement uses TRBV4-2 and TRBJ2-2; TRBD2 matches 14 bases. CDR3 length equals 17 residues. After removal of 4 bases from V and 6 bases from J, the junction contained 7 bases not matched to a gene. Germline V gene lookup returns CDR1 LGHNA and CDR2 YNFKEQ. CDR3 sequence: CASSPRTSGGLAGELFF. As DNA, the CDR3 is TGTGCCAGCAGCCCCCGGACTAGCGGGGGGCTGGCCGGGGAGCTGTTTTTT.

The chain uses TRBV18 and TRBJ2-7; D remains ambiguous. The ends were cut back, 4 bases at V and 6 bases at J, with 22 bases in the middle. The V gene's germline CDR1 is KGHSH and CDR2 LQKENI. This CDR3 spans 16 amino acids. The DNA of the CDR3 is TGTGCCAGCTCACGCACTAAGGATCCCGTTTTTACCGAGCAGTACTTC. It encodes CASSRTKDPVFTEQYF.

This clone showed up just once. This chain joins TRBV30 and TRBJ1-6; D possibly corresponds to TRBD1 (5 bases). With 0 bases removed from V and 9 bases from J, the gap between germline ends came to 9 bases. Germline CDR1 reads GTSNPN; CDR2 reads SVGIG (reference sequence). This CDR3 has 13 amino acids. CDR3 loop: CAWSVGVGSPLHF. Here the CDR3 DNA reads TGTGCCTGGAGTGTAGGGGTTGGTTCACCCCTCCACTTT.

This clone occurred a few times. The chain recombines TRBV4-2 with TRBJ2-1; 13 nucleotides line up with TRBD2. The CDR3 length is 18 residues. CDR1 is LGHNA and CDR2 is YNFKEQ in the germline V gene. J gave up 4 bases and V 4 bases, and 10 bases lay outside the gene matches. CDR3 nucleotide sequence: TGTGCCAGCAGCCTGACTAGCGGGGGGCCCCAAGAATACAATGAGCAGTTCTTC. It yields the protein CASSLTSGGPQEYNEQFF.

The chain carries TRBV6-6 and TRBJ1-2; no reliable D call. This CDR3 comprises 13 residues. In germline, CDR1 is MNHNY, CDR2 SVGAGI (reference sequence). Trimming removed 4 bases from V and 8 bases from J, with 14 bases in between. CDR3 amino acids: CASSSEGGRGYTF. The CDR3, as DNA: TGTGCCAGCAGTTCGGAGGGAGGAAGGGGCTACACCTTC.

The gene calls are TRBV19 and TRBJ2-7; possibly TRBD2 for D (5 bases). The germline CDR1 and CDR2 sequences are LNHDA and SQIVND (reference sequence). V lost 6 bases, J lost 2 bases, and 14 bases lay in between. This CDR3 contains 14 residues. CDR3 region: CASSVLGKPYEQYF. The CDR3 DNA follows: TGTGCCAGTAGCGTACTAGGGAAACCCTACGAGCAGTACTTC.

This clone has only one observation. V usage is TRBV2 and J usage is TRBJ1-1, with 9 bases that match TRBD1. The germline V gene encodes CDR1 SNHLY and CDR2 FYNNEI. J was trimmed by 3 bases and V by 8 bases; bases with no gene match: 4. The CDR3 is 13 residues long. In DNA, the CDR3 is TGTGCCAGCCACCGGGACAGGGACACTGAAGCTTTCTTT. This encodes CASHRDRDTEAFF. Using reference TRBV2 and TRBJ1-1 for the parts outside the CDR3, the full variable domain is EPEVTQTPSHQVTQMGQEVILRCVPISNHLYFYWYRQILGQKVEFLVSFYNNEISEKSEIFDDQFSVERPDGSNFTLKIRSTKLEDSAMYFCASHRDRDTEAFFGQGTRLTVV.

The genes are TRBV2 and TRBJ1-2; D unclear. V gave up 7 bases and J gave up 2 bases, with 11 bases separating them. Germline CDR1 is SNHLY and CDR2 is FYNNEI. CDR3 length: 13 amino acids. In nucleotides, the CDR3 is TGTGCCAGCATAGGCGGGATCAACTATGGCTACACCTTC. Translated: CASIGGINYGYTF. The full variable domain, with the rest looked up from reference TRBV2 and TRBJ1-2, is EPEVTQTPSHQVTQMGQEVILRCVPISNHLYFYWYRQILGQKVEFLVSFYNNEISEKSEIFDDQFSVERPDGSNFTLKIRSTKLEDSAMYFCASIGGINYGYTFGSGTRLTVV.

This chain links TRBV20-1 with TRBJ2-4; 7 nucleotides line up with TRBD2. Germline loops: CDR1 DFQATT, CDR2 SNEGSKA (reference sequence). J was trimmed by 14 bases and V by 3 bases; bases with no gene match: 13. The CDR3 spans 13 residues. The DNA of the CDR3 is TGCAGTGCTAGTGACCCGGGACTACCGAAAGAGTACTTC. It is translated as CSASDPGLPKEYF.

CDR3 in DNA: TGTGCCAGCAGCTTAGTGGCATCAAGGGGCGAAAAACTGTTTTTT. It translates to CASSLVASRGEKLFF. The J gene is TRBJ1-4, the V gene TRBV11-2; maybe TRBD1 (5 bases). The CDR3 length is 15 residues. Per the germline V gene, CDR1 is SGHAT and CDR2 is FQNNGV. Trimming took 1 base from V and 8 from J, leaving 14 bases between them.

The rearrangement uses TRBV6-5 and TRBJ1-1, with D possibly being TRBD1 (6 bases). The CDR3 has 15 amino acids. V gave up 5 bases and J gave up 5 bases, with 18 bases separating them. CDR1 is MNHEY and CDR2 is SVGAGI in the germline V gene. DNA for the CDR3: TGTGCCAGCAGTCGTCAAGGGGGGGGTGGGACTGAAGCTTTCTTT. Translated: CASSRQGGGGTEAFF.

The genes are TRBV4-1 and TRBJ1-5; D gene uncertain. The CDR3 runs 18 residues. V was shortened by 1 base and J by 0 bases, with 16 bases between the two germline ends. Germline CDR1 is MGHRA and CDR2 is YSYEKL. The CDR3 DNA reads TGCGCCAGCAGCCAAGTCCTTGTGGCCGGGGATAGCAATCAGCCCCAGCATTTT. This gives the protein CASSQVLVAGDSNQPQHF.

The gene calls are TRBV5-4 and TRBJ2-5, with D perhaps matching TRBD1 (6 bases). From germline, CDR1 is SGHNT and CDR2 YYREEE (reference sequence). The length of the CDR3 is 17 residues. V shed 2 bases and J shed 2 bases, with 19 bases lying between them. The CDR3, as DNA: TGTGCCAGCAGCTTAGCGCAGATAGGGGGAAGGCAAGAGACCCAGTACTTC. Amino acids: CASSLAQIGGRQETQYF.